These T cell receptor beta chains were read from a single sample in a study of technical replicates of blood from a few donors. Produced via immunoSEQ multiplex PCR; TCRdb's table is partial and in-frame only. The table shows approximately 68,000 clones, with 95% to 98% occurring only once. The source material was T cells isolated from PBMCs. These receptors were collected from a human donor in good health. Each CDR3 is given with its conserved first and last residue. The order of the fields is V gene, J gene, D gene, clone size, CDR3 protein, CDR3 DNA. D genes are given only for firm matches. Size is omitted from some rows. Given values are once, few, many or a class for expanded clones.

v_gene: TRBV19; j_gene: TRBJ2-3; d_gene: TRBD1; abundance: .; CDR3aa: CGDRDRVRTDTQYF; CDR3nt: TGTGGGGACCGGGACAGGGTCCGCACAGATACGCAGTATTTT
v_gene: TRBV19; j_gene: TRBJ2-7; d_gene: TRBD1; abundance: .; CDR3aa: CASSIGTGAYEQYF; CDR3nt: TGTGCCAGTAGTATAGGGACAGGGGCCTACGAGCAGTACTTC
v_gene: TRBV30; j_gene: TRBJ1-4; d_gene: TRBD1; abundance: .; CDR3aa: CAWSVLDRVNEKLFF; CDR3nt: TGTGCCTGGAGTGTATTGGACAGGGTTAATGAAAAACTGTTTTTT
v_gene: TRBV2; j_gene: TRBJ1-2; d_gene: .; abundance: .; CDR3aa: CATGGARDYGYTF; CDR3nt: TGTGCCACCGGGGGGGCGCGGGACTATGGCTACACCTTC
v_gene: TRBV7-3; j_gene: TRBJ1-1; d_gene: .; abundance: .; CDR3aa: CASSPLTVKNTEAFF; CDR3nt: TGTGCCAGCAGCCCCCTTACGGTAAAGAACACTGAAGCTTTCTTT
v_gene: TRBV9; j_gene: TRBJ2-1; d_gene: TRBD2; abundance: .; CDR3aa: CASSLRLAGNDNEQFF; CDR3nt: TGTGCCAGCAGCCTACGACTAGCGGGAAACGACAATGAGCAGTTCTTC
v_gene: TRBV2; j_gene: TRBJ2-1; d_gene: TRBD1; abundance: .; CDR3aa: CAIQGVEQFF; CDR3nt: TGTGCCATCCAGGGGGTCGAGCAGTTCTTC
v_gene: TRBV4-3; j_gene: TRBJ2-1; d_gene: .; abundance: .; CDR3aa: CASSQELGGSYNEQFF; CDR3nt: TGCGCCAGCAGCCAAGAGCTAGGTGGGTCCTACAATGAGCAGTTCTTC
v_gene: TRBV7-9; j_gene: TRBJ2-7; d_gene: .; abundance: .; CDR3aa: CASTGSYEQYF; CDR3nt: TGTGCCAGTACAGGGTCATACGAGCAGTACTTC
v_gene: TRBV5-8; j_gene: TRBJ1-4; d_gene: .; abundance: once; CDR3aa: CASSLLDLVGKLFF; CDR3nt: TGTGCCAGCAGCTTACTCGACTTAGTGGGAAAACTGTTTTTT
v_gene: TRBV9; j_gene: TRBJ2-3; d_gene: .; abundance: .; CDR3aa: CASSVEQSSTDTQYF; CDR3nt: TGTGCCAGCAGCGTAGAACAGTCTAGCACAGATACGCAGTATTTT
v_gene: TRBV30; j_gene: TRBJ1-1; d_gene: .; abundance: .; CDR3aa: CAWSVIGGDGEAFF; CDR3nt: TGTGCCTGGAGTGTAATAGGAGGGGATGGGGAAGCTTTCTTT
v_gene: TRBV25-1; j_gene: TRBJ2-3; d_gene: TRBD2; abundance: .; CDR3aa: CASSHPLAGTSTDTQYF; CDR3nt: TGTGCCAGCAGCCACCCTCTAGCGGGTACTAGCACAGATACGCAGTATTTT
v_gene: TRBV5-6; j_gene: TRBJ2-5; d_gene: TRBD2; abundance: .; CDR3aa: CASSGHGREGLGETQYF; CDR3nt: TGTGCCAGCAGCGGCCATGGGCGGGAGGGCCTGGGTGAGACCCAGTACTTC
v_gene: TRBV6-5; j_gene: TRBJ1-1; d_gene: .; abundance: .; CDR3aa: CASSYWTDNTEAFF; CDR3nt: TGTGCCAGCAGTTACTGGACAGATAACACTGAAGCTTTCTTT
v_gene: TRBV7-2; j_gene: TRBJ2-3; d_gene: .; abundance: .; CDR3aa: CASSPRSPDTQYF; CDR3nt: TGTGCCAGCAGCCCCCGAAGCCCAGATACGCAGTATTTT
v_gene: TRBV7-6; j_gene: TRBJ2-3; d_gene: .; abundance: .; CDR3aa: CASSLELGQGTDTQYF; CDR3nt: TGTGCCAGCAGCTTAGAGTTGGGGCAGGGCACAGATACGCAGTATTTT
v_gene: TRBV4-2; j_gene: TRBJ2-5; d_gene: TRBD2; abundance: .; CDR3aa: CASSQGLAEETQYF; CDR3nt: TGTGCCAGCAGCCAAGGCCTAGCGGAAGAGACCCAGTACTTC
v_gene: TRBV19; j_gene: TRBJ1-1; d_gene: .; abundance: once; CDR3aa: CASRITGKAFF; CDR3nt: TGTGCCAGCAGGATAACAGGGAAAGCTTTCTTT
v_gene: TRBV5-6; j_gene: TRBJ2-5; d_gene: .; abundance: once; CDR3aa: CASSFGTLATQETQYF; CDR3nt: TGTGCCAGCAGCTTTGGTACCCTAGCGACCCAAGAGACCCAGTACTTC
v_gene: TRBV4-1; j_gene: TRBJ2-1; d_gene: TRBD2; abundance: .; CDR3aa: CASAPGLAEYNEQFF; CDR3nt: TGCGCCAGCGCTCCAGGACTAGCGGAATACAATGAGCAGTTCTTC
v_gene: TRBV2; j_gene: TRBJ1-2; d_gene: .; abundance: .; CDR3aa: CASSGAGLKNYGYTF; CDR3nt: TGTGCCAGCAGTGGGGCAGGACTAAAGAACTATGGCTACACCTTC
v_gene: TRBV27; j_gene: TRBJ2-7; d_gene: TRBD1; abundance: .; CDR3aa: CASMGGGTGHYEQYF; CDR3nt: TGTGCCAGCATGGGTGGAGGGACAGGGCACTACGAGCAGTACTTC
v_gene: TRBV10-3; j_gene: TRBJ1-1; d_gene: TRBD1; abundance: .; CDR3aa: CAISNRGDSTEAFF; CDR3nt: TGTGCCATCAGCAACAGGGGGGATAGCACTGAAGCTTTCTTT
v_gene: TRBV6-1; j_gene: TRBJ2-7; d_gene: .; abundance: .; CDR3aa: CASSEIAGDFYEQYF; CDR3nt: TGTGCCAGCAGTGAAATCGCAGGTGATTTCTACGAGCAGTACTTC
v_gene: TRBV27; j_gene: TRBJ2-1; d_gene: TRBD2; abundance: once; CDR3aa: CASSLPTSGSYNEQFF; CDR3nt: TGTGCCAGCAGTTTGCCGACTAGCGGGTCGTACAATGAGCAGTTCTTC
v_gene: TRBV7-9; j_gene: TRBJ2-7; d_gene: .; abundance: .; CDR3aa: CASSPRRMDSPLGEQYF; CDR3nt: TGTGCCAGCAGCCCCAGAAGGATGGACAGTCCTCTCGGTGAGCAGTACTTC
v_gene: TRBV5-1; j_gene: TRBJ2-2; d_gene: TRBD1; abundance: .; CDR3aa: CASITGTGPFAGELFF; CDR3nt: TGCGCCAGCATCACCGGGACAGGACCGTTCGCCGGGGAGCTGTTTTTT
v_gene: TRBV19; j_gene: TRBJ1-2; d_gene: TRBD1; abundance: .; CDR3aa: CASSSRDRVHGYTF; CDR3nt: TGTGCCAGTAGTAGCCGGGACAGGGTACATGGCTACACCTTC
v_gene: TRBV7-6; j_gene: TRBJ2-7; d_gene: TRBD1; abundance: .; CDR3aa: CASSSGTGKAYEQYF; CDR3nt: TGTGCCAGCAGCTCCGGGACAGGGAAGGCCTACGAGCAGTACTTC
v_gene: TRBV5-6; j_gene: TRBJ2-7; d_gene: TRBD2; abundance: .; CDR3aa: CASSAAGEVYEQYF; CDR3nt: TGTGCCAGCAGCGCAGCGGGAGAGGTCTACGAGCAGTACTTC
v_gene: TRBV6-6; j_gene: TRBJ2-7; d_gene: TRBD1; abundance: .; CDR3aa: CASSSLPPTGNYEQYF; CDR3nt: TGTGCCAGCAGTTCCCTCCCCCCGACAGGGAACTACGAGCAGTACTTC
v_gene: TRBV5-4; j_gene: TRBJ2-7; d_gene: .; abundance: .; CDR3aa: CASSGGRSYEQYF; CDR3nt: TGTGCCAGCAGCGGAGGACGCAGCTACGAGCAGTACTTC
v_gene: TRBV6-1; j_gene: TRBJ1-5; d_gene: .; abundance: .; CDR3aa: CASSEDPRRSNQPQHF; CDR3nt: TGTGCCAGCAGTGAAGACCCTCGCAGGAGCAATCAGCCCCAGCATTTT
v_gene: TRBV7-2; j_gene: TRBJ2-7; d_gene: .; abundance: .; CDR3aa: CASSPGDFPYEQYF; CDR3nt: TGTGCCAGCAGCCCGGGGGACTTCCCCTACGAGCAGTACTTC
v_gene: TRBV7-9; j_gene: TRBJ2-2; d_gene: .; abundance: .; CDR3aa: CASSDPGTQTATGELFF; CDR3nt: TGTGCCAGCAGTGACCCCGGGACACAAACGGCGACCGGGGAGCTGTTTTTT
v_gene: TRBV15; j_gene: TRBJ2-7; d_gene: .; abundance: .; CDR3aa: CATSRAGYEQYF; CDR3nt: TGTGCCACCAGCAGGGCGGGGTACGAGCAGTACTTC
v_gene: TRBV2; j_gene: TRBJ1-3; d_gene: .; abundance: .; CDR3aa: CASSEPGNTIYF; CDR3nt: TGTGCCAGCAGTGAACCAGGAAACACCATATATTTT
v_gene: TRBV6-6; j_gene: TRBJ2-5; d_gene: .; abundance: .; CDR3aa: CASSYASQETQYF; CDR3nt: TGTGCCAGCAGTTACGCCAGCCAAGAGACCCAGTACTTC
v_gene: TRBV2; j_gene: TRBJ1-4; d_gene: TRBD1; abundance: .; CDR3aa: CATRDRAPDTEKLFF; CDR3nt: TGTGCCACCAGGGACAGGGCCCCCGACACTGAAAAACTGTTTTTT
v_gene: TRBV27; j_gene: TRBJ1-2; d_gene: .; abundance: .; CDR3aa: CASSPTGTNYGYTF; CDR3nt: TGTGCCAGCAGTCCCACCGGGACTAACTATGGCTACACCTTC
v_gene: TRBV9; j_gene: TRBJ2-2; d_gene: .; abundance: once; CDR3aa: CASSGENTGELFF; CDR3nt: TGTGCCAGCAGCGGAGAGAACACCGGGGAGCTGTTTTTT
v_gene: TRBV10-3; j_gene: TRBJ1-5; d_gene: .; abundance: .; CDR3aa: CAISAPFPGQPQHF; CDR3nt: TGTGCCATCAGTGCCCCCTTTCCGGGGCAGCCCCAGCATTTT
v_gene: TRBV28; j_gene: TRBJ2-5; d_gene: TRBD2; abundance: .; CDR3aa: CASRSGLAGYQETQYF; CDR3nt: TGTGCCAGCAGGTCCGGACTAGCGGGGTACCAAGAGACCCAGTACTTC
v_gene: TRBV27; j_gene: TRBJ2-1; d_gene: .; abundance: .; CDR3aa: CASSLSRYNEQFF; CDR3nt: TGTGCCAGCAGTTTATCTCGCTACAATGAGCAGTTCTTC
v_gene: TRBV19; j_gene: TRBJ2-7; d_gene: .; abundance: .; CDR3aa: CASSIAPGAHYEQYF; CDR3nt: TGTGCCAGTAGTATAGCCCCAGGGGCTCACTACGAGCAGTACTTC
v_gene: TRBV6-5; j_gene: TRBJ1-4; d_gene: TRBD1; abundance: .; CDR3aa: CASSWDRGDEKLFF; CDR3nt: TGTGCCAGCAGTTGGGACAGGGGGGATGAAAAACTGTTTTTT
v_gene: TRBV6-6; j_gene: TRBJ2-2; d_gene: TRBD1; abundance: .; CDR3aa: CASTQGQGIGELFF; CDR3nt: TGTGCCAGCACCCAGGGACAGGGGATCGGGGAGCTGTTTTTT
v_gene: TRBV7-2; j_gene: TRBJ2-7; d_gene: .; abundance: .; CDR3aa: CASSWESGVLYEQYF; CDR3nt: TGTGCCAGCAGCTGGGAGTCAGGGGTCCTTTACGAGCAGTACTTC